This TCR beta chain was sequenced in a study of CD8+CD57+ T cells in acquired aplastic anemia. Study-wide results and caveats: Comparison of patients with controls identified roughly 30 shared CD8+ CDR3 sequences.

CDR3 length: 14 residues. In germline, CDR1 is LGHNA, CDR2 YSLEER. Trimming took 2 bases from V and 3 from J, leaving 10 bases between them. This clonotype was observed a single time. The antigen is undetermined. It was patients with CD8+CD57+ cell expansion by flow cytometry who were chosen for sequencing. Severe acquired aplastic anemia was present in every patient. When blood sampling took place, the patients had received no therapy. Profiling that covered TCR beta VDJ and CDR3 relied on genomic DNA as its template. Via MiXCR, TCRdb re-called the reads, giving one row per CDR3 protein. The repertoire holds 150,000 to 200,000 distinct CDR3 sequences, with about 44% as singletons.

This receptor was identified in a human donor with aplastic anemia. Specimen: sorted CD4+, CD8+, or CD8+CD57+ T cells (not recorded which) from PBMCs. The chain recombines TRBV4-3 with TRBJ1-2; D is unresolved. CDR3 residues: CASSQQSDYYGYTF. CDR3 DNA: TGCGCCAGCAGCCAACAGAGTGATTACTATGGCTACACCTTC.